This TCR beta chain was documented in a study of T cell changes during pregnancy in multiple sclerosis. Sequencing was performed with immunoSEQ multiplex PCR; in TCRdb, only in-frame clones are kept and a portion is missing. The sample shows 25,000 to 35,000 clones, approximately 89% of them seen only once. This sequence originates from a female donor with multiple sclerosis, enrolled in a pregnancy study. Source: CD8+ T cells from peripheral blood mononuclear cells, taken in the first trimester of pregnancy.

The DNA for the CDR3 is TGTGCCAGCAGTTACCAAGGGACAGGGTCCTACGAGCAGTACTTC. This translates into CASSYQGTGSYEQYF. J is TRBJ2-7 and V is TRBV6-5, with 9 bases fitting TRBD1. The V and J ends lost 2 bases and 1 base, in that order; junction bases with no gene match: 3. The CDR3 extends over 15 amino acids. The V gene's germline CDR1 is MNHEY and CDR2 SVGAGI.